This is a list of T cell receptor beta chains from one sample in a study of identical twins. TCRdb used MiXCR to reprocess the 5' RACE reads, holding one entry per CDR3 protein. The table has around 250,000 distinct CDR3 sequences, around 8% seen once. The same data also contributed to another study, on yellow fever vaccine responses in identical twins.

Sequences were obtained from CD8+ T cells sorted from blood. These receptors all stem from a woman under 30 in good health. The CDR3 runs from the conserved cysteine through the conserved F or W. The D gene is left open where the match is weak. Size values are once, few and many counts, or a class for expanded clones, and some rows have none.

>TRBJ2-1|many|-|TRBV12-3/TRBV12-4|12
TGTGCCAGCAGGCCGAATTTCAATGAGCAGTTCTTC
CASRPNFNEQFF
>TRBJ2-2|-|TRBD1|TRBV5-6|15
TGTGCCAGCAGCCGAACAGGGGGCGACACCGGGGAGCTGTTTTTT
CASSRTGGDTGELFF
>TRBJ2-2|-|-|TRBV5-1|15
TGCGCCAGCAGCTTCCGACAGGCGAACACCGGGGAGCTGTTTTTT
CASSFRQANTGELFF
>TRBJ2-7|many|TRBD1|TRBV3-1|15
TGTGCCAGCAGCCTCCGGGACAGGGGGGTCCACGAGCAGTACTTC
CASSLRDRGVHEQYF
>TRBJ2-5|few|TRBD2|TRBV4-1|15
TGCGCCAGCAGTCAACTAGCGGGGGGGCCGGAGACCCAGTACTTC
CASSQLAGGPETQYF
>TRBJ2-2|few|-|TRBV10-3|11
TGTGCCATCAGTGAACCCGGGGAGCTGTTTTTT
CAISEPGELFF
>TRBJ1-1|-|-|TRBV27|14
TGTGCCAGCAGCCTAATCGGGGGGGGCACTGAAGCTTTCTTT
CASSLIGGGTEAFF
>TRBJ2-1|-|TRBD2|TRBV7-8|15
TGTGCCAGCAGCTTATCAGCGGGGGGCCGGGGTGAGCAGTTCTTC
CASSLSAGGRGEQFF
>TRBJ1-5|many|-|TRBV27|15
TGTGCCAGCAGTACCGACAGCAATAGCAATCAGCCCCAGCATTTT
CASSTDSNSNQPQHF
>TRBJ2-5|many|-|TRBV4-3|16
TGCGCCAGCAGCCAAGCTCCCCCAGGGAACCAAGAGACCCAGTACTTC
CASSQAPPGNQETQYF
>TRBJ2-4|-|-|TRBV4-1|15
TGCGCCAGCAGCCAAGAGAGGCTTACGGTAAACATTCAGTACTTC
CASSQERLTVNIQYF
>TRBJ2-7|few|TRBD1|TRBV7-6|15
TGTGCCAGCAGCTCCGCACCCGGGACAGGGACCGAGCAGTACTTC
CASSSAPGTGTEQYF
>TRBJ2-7|few|-|TRBV29-1|14
TGCAGCGCCATAGGGGGGGACGACCCCCACGAGCAGTACTTC
CSAIGGDDPHEQYF
>TRBJ1-4|-|-|TRBV28|16
TGTGCCAGCAGTTCCCCACAGGGCGGGACGAGCGCTTCGAGTTTTTTT
CASSSPQGGTSASSFF
>TRBJ2-5|-|TRBD1|TRBV25-1|15
TGTGCCAGCAGTGGAGGGGGACAGGGGGAAGAGACCCAGTACTTC
CASSGGGQGEETQYF
>TRBJ2-7|many|TRBD1|TRBV11-2|15
TGTGCCAGCAGCTCCTTCCGAGACAGGGCCTACGAGCAGTACTTC
CASSSFRDRAYEQYF
>TRBJ2-1|-|-|TRBV20-1|13
TGCAGTGCTCGAGAGGTACTATACAATGAGCAGTTCTTC
CSAREVLYNEQFF
>TRBJ2-2|many|-|TRBV24-1|18
TGTGCCACCAGTGATTACGGGCTCTGGGGTAACAGCCCCGGGGAGCTGTTTTTT
CATSDYGLWGNSPGELFF
>TRBJ2-7|few|-|TRBV4-3|15
TGCGCCAGCAGCCAAGATATCGCAGGGGACTACGAGCAGTACTTC
CASSQDIAGDYEQYF